This T cell receptor beta chain was observed in a study of blood T cell repertoires in COVID-19. Study overall: The samples span acute and convalescent COVID-19 from the United States, Italy and Spain. T cells, B-cell-depleted T cells, or PBMCs supplied cDNA or gDNA.

Original methodology: Estimates of nucleated cell counts were drawn from the amplification of reference gene primers. Sequencing was performed with immunoSEQ multiplex PCR; in TCRdb, only in-frame clones are kept and a portion is missing. Clone size and the V and J calls come from that table; the DNA yielded D and trimming. There are around 16,000 clones in the sample; about 90% occur only once, and less than 3.5% lies in the top ten. The specimen sequenced was peripheral blood. The source is a human donor in a cohort sampled during active COVID-19.

CDR3 protein: CATSGDTEAFF. In DNA, the CDR3 is TGTGCCACCTCAGGTGATACTGAAGCTTTCTTT. This rearrangement joins TRBV7-9 to TRBJ1-1; the D is unclear. Germline CDR1 SEHNR, CDR2 FQNEAQ (reference sequence). The V and J ends lost 10 bases and 5 bases respectively, with 11 bases between them. The CDR3 runs to 11 residues. The variable domain in full, completed from reference TRBV7-9 and TRBJ1-1, reads DTGVSQNPRHKITKRGQNVTFRCDPISEHNRLYWYRQTLGQGPEFLTYFQNEAQLEKSRLLSDRFSAERPKGSFSTLEIQRTEQGDSAMYLCATSGDTEAFFGQGTRLTVV.